This TCR beta chain was profiled in a study of control samples from healthy donors and cancer patients. The V gene lost 4 bases and the J gene lost 8 bases, with 21 bases spanning the gap. The CDR3 loop spans 15 amino acids. Per germline, CDR1 SGHRS and CDR2 YFSETQ. Libraries were prepared by immunoSEQ multiplex PCR; TCRdb keeps only in-frame clonotypes and omits some of them. The sample contains 95,000 to 130,000 clones, 70% to 90% of which appear only once. The sequenced sample was blood. The sequence was obtained from a woman between 65 and 79 years old in good health. The chain is built from TRBV5-1 and TRBJ1-1; D gene ambiguous. The CDR3 DNA reads as TGCGCCAGCAGCGTGACCGGTAGCCCCCACTCGGAAGCTTTCTTT. It yields the protein CASSVTGSPHSEAFF.